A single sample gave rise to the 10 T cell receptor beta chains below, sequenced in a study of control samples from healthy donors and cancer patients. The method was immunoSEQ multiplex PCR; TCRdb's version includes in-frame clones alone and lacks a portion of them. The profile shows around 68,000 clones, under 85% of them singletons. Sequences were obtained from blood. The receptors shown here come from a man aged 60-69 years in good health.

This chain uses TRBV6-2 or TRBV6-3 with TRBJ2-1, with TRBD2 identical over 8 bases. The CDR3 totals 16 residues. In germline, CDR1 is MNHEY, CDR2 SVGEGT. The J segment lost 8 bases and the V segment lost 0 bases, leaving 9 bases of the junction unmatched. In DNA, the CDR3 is TGTGCCAGCAGTTACTCGCAGGGACTAGGGGTCTATGAGCAGTTCTTC. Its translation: CASSYSQGLGVYEQFF.

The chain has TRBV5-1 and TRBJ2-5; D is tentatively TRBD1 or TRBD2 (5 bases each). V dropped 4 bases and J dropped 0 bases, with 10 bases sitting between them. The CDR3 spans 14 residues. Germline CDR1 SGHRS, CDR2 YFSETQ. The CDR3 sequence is CASSLGVHQETQYF. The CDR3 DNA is TGCGCCAGCAGCCTGGGGGTACACCAAGAGACCCAGTACTTC.

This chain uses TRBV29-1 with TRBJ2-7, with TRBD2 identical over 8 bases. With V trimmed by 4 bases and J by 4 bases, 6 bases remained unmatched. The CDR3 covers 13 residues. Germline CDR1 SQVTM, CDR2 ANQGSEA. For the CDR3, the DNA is TGCAGCGTTGTAAAGAGCGGGAGTTACGAGCAGTACTTC. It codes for CSVVKSGSYEQYF.

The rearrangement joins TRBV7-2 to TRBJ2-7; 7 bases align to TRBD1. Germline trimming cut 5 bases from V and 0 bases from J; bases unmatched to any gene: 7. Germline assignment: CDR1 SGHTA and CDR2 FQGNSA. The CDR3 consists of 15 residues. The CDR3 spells CASSRDRALSYEQYF. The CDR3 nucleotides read TGTGCCAGCAGCAGGGACAGAGCACTCTCCTACGAGCAGTACTTC.

The CDR3 nucleotides are TGCGCCAGCAGCTTGGGTGGCGGGAGCTACAATGAGCAGTTCTTC. Protein sequence: CASSLGGGSYNEQFF. The V gene is TRBV5-1, the J gene TRBJ2-1; 7 bases align to TRBD2. CDR3 length: 15 amino acids. J lost 3 bases, V lost 0 bases, and 3 bases had no gene match. Per germline, CDR1 SGHRS and CDR2 YFSETQ.

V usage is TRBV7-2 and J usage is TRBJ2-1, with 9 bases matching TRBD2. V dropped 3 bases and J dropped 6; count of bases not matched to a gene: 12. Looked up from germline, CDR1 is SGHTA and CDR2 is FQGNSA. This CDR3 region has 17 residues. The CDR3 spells CASSFRTASGTRNEQFF. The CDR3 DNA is TGTGCCAGCAGCTTCCGGACAGCTAGCGGGACCCGCAATGAGCAGTTCTTC.

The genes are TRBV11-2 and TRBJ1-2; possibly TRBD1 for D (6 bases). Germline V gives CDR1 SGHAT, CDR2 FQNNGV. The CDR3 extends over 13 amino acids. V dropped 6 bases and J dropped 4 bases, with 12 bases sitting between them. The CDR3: CASSPGGGYGYTF. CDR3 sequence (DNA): TGTGCCAGCAGTCCCGGAGGGGGCTATGGCTACACCTTC.

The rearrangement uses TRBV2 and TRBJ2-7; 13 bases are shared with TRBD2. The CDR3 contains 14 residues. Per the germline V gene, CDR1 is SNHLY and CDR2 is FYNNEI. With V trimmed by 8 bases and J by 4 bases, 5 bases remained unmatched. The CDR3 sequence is CASSGTSGMYEQYF. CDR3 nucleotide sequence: TGTGCCAGCTCTGGGACTAGCGGGATGTACGAGCAGTACTTC.

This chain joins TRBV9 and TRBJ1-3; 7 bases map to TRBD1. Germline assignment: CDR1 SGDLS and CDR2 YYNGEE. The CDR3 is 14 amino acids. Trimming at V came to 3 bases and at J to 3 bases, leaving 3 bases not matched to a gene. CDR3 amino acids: CASSAGTDGNTIYF. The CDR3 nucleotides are TGTGCCAGCAGCGCTGGGACAGATGGAAACACCATATATTTT.

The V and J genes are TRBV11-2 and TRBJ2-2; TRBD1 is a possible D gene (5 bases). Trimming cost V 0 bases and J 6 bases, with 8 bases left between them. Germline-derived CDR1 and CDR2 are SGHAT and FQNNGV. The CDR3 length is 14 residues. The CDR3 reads CASSLEPRAGELFF. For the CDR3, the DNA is TGTGCCAGCAGCTTAGAGCCCAGGGCCGGGGAGCTGTTTTTT.